A single sample is the source of the 23 T cell receptor beta chains below, sequenced in a study of cytomegalovirus exposure and HLA in healthy donors. A multiplex PCR was run with 60 Vbeta primers and 13 Jbeta primers. Repertoires were generated with immunoSEQ multiplex PCR, while TCRdb's copy carries only in-frame clones and drops some. The sample lists 150,000 to 170,000 clones, 80% occurring once. The sequenced sample consisted of PBMCs. These receptors came from a man aged 25 to 40 in good health and CMV-seropositive.

This clone came up a few times. The chain couples TRBV6-5 to TRBJ2-1, with a possible D match to TRBD2 (5 bases). The germline CDR1 and CDR2 sequences are MNHEY and SVGAGI. The CDR3 consists of 15 residues. Trimming removed 0 bases from V and 0 bases from J, with 6 bases in between. The DNA of the CDR3 is TGTGCCAGCAGTTACTCGGGGAGCTCCTACAATGAGCAGTTCTTC. Translated, it gives CASSYSGSSYNEQFF.

V gene TRBV12-5 combines with J gene TRBJ1-5; D may be TRBD1 (6 bases). The germline gives CDR1 LGHNT, CDR2 FRNRAP. The CDR3 has 19 residues. V was pared by 5 bases and J by 2 bases, with 25 bases between. The CDR3, as DNA: TGTGCTAGTGGTATATCCGATGCCGCCACCAGGGGAGGCAATCAGCCCCAGCATTTT. This translates into CASGISDAATRGGNQPQHF.

Only one count was recorded for this clone. This chain links TRBV6-1 with TRBJ2-7; D possibly corresponds to TRBD2 (6 bases). This CDR3 comprises 14 residues. Germline V lookup: CDR1 MNHNS, CDR2 SASEGT. V was trimmed by 3 bases and J by 2 bases, leaving 11 bases between them. The CDR3 loop reads CASSDPGVPYEQYF. The CDR3 region has the DNA TGTGCCAGCAGTGATCCGGGAGTTCCCTACGAGCAGTACTTC.

V and J are TRBV28 and TRBJ1-4; 11 bases are shared with TRBD1. The V and J ends lost 6 bases and 6 bases, in that order; junction bases with no gene match: 3. This CDR3 has 14 amino acids. Germline-derived CDR1 and CDR2 are MDHEN and SYDVKM. Written as DNA, the CDR3 is TGTGCCAGCAGGGACAGGGGGCAAGATGAAAAACTGTTTTTT. Its protein is CASRDRGQDEKLFF. The full variable domain, rest sourced from reference TRBV28 and TRBJ1-4, is DVKVTQSSRYLVKRTGEKVFLECVQDMDHENMFWYRQDPGLGLRLIYFSYDVKMKEKGDIPEGYSVSREKKERFSLILESASTNQTSMYLCASRDRGQDEKLFFGSGTQLSVL.

This clone has only a few counts. The V gene is TRBV19, the J gene TRBJ1-5, with D maybe TRBD1 (5 bases). Trimming cost V 6 bases and J 4 bases, with 19 bases left between them. The CDR3 totals 16 residues. Germline values: CDR1 LNHDA, CDR2 SQIVND (reference sequence). CDR3 bases: TGTGCCAGTAGACTTATTCTCACAGGATATAATCAGCCCCAGCATTTT. This encodes CASRLILTGYNQPQHF.

The chain uses TRBV5-1 and TRBJ2-5; D is undetermined. This CDR3 comprises 14 residues. With 4 bases removed from V and 1 base from J, the gap between germline ends came to 11 bases. Germline CDR1 reads SGHRS; CDR2 reads YFSETQ. The CDR3 DNA follows: TGCGCCAGCAGCGAACCCACAGTCCAAGAGACCCAGTACTTC. Translating gives CASSEPTVQETQYF. The full variable domain, its missing parts supplied by reference TRBV5-1 and TRBJ2-5, is KAGVTQTPRYLIKTRGQQVTLSCSPISGHRSVSWYQQTPGQGLQFLFEYFSETQRNKGNFPGRFSGRQFSNSRSEMNVSTLELGDSALYLCASSEPTVQETQYFGPGTRLLVL.

V usage is TRBV19 and J usage is TRBJ1-1; 7 bases match TRBD1. The junction had 11 bases not matched to a gene; V was cut back by 5 bases and J by 2 bases. Looked up from germline, CDR1 is LNHDA and CDR2 is SQIVND (reference sequence). CDR3 size: 16 residues. DNA for the CDR3: TGTGCCAGTAGTGAGCACCGACAGGGAACTAACACTGAAGCTTTCTTT. Translating gives CASSEHRQGTNTEAFF.

V and J are TRBV19 and TRBJ1-6; 10 bases align to TRBD1. CDR3 length equals 16 residues. Unmatched junction bases numbered 9, after V lost 5 bases and J lost 8 bases. Germline CDR1 is LNHDA and CDR2 is SQIVND (reference sequence). The CDR3 nucleotides read TGTGCCAGTAGTGGGACCGGGACAGGGGTTCATTCACCCCTCCACTTT. Its translation is CASSGTGTGVHSPLHF.

This clone was seen only once. The chain joins TRBV6-6 to TRBJ1-5; 8 bases fit TRBD1. Trimming cost V 0 bases and J 6 bases; bases outside gene matches: 7. This CDR3 spans 16 amino acids. Germline CDR1 MNHNY, CDR2 SVGAGI (reference sequence). The CDR3 nucleotides are TGTGCCAGCAGTTACTCGAGAGGACAGGGTGGTCAGCCCCAGCATTTT. Translation: CASSYSRGQGGQPQHF.

This clone has only a few counts. J is TRBJ2-1 and V is TRBV5-1; weak D call: TRBD2 (6 bases). Trimming pared 1 base from V and 15 bases from J, leaving 17 bases between. Germline-derived CDR1 and CDR2 are SGHRS and YFSETQ. The CDR3 consists of 13 residues. CDR3 DNA: TGCGCCAGCAGCTTGAACTGGCTAGCGTCTCTGTTCTTC. Amino acids: CASSLNWLASLFF.

V gene TRBV7-2 combines with J gene TRBJ2-3, with D possibly TRBD1 on 5 matching bases. V lost 3 bases and J 2 bases, leaving 9 bases between the germline ends. The CDR3 loop spans 14 amino acids. CDR1 SGHTA and CDR2 FQGNSA come from the germline V gene. CDR3 in DNA: TGTGCCAGCAGCTTTGACAGTAACACAGATACGCAGTATTTT. Translated: CASSFDSNTDTQYF.

The rearrangement joins TRBV15 to TRBJ2-3, with a possible D match to TRBD2 (6 bases). Germline V gives CDR1 LNHNV, CDR2 YYDKDF (reference sequence). V lost 3 bases, J lost 6 bases, and 16 bases lay in between. The CDR3 length is 15 residues. In DNA, the CDR3 is TGTGCCACCAGCAGGGGACTTTCGGTAGGGGATACGCAGTATTTT. Amino acids: CATSRGLSVGDTQYF.

This chain uses TRBV2 with TRBJ1-1; 11 nucleotides match TRBD1. V dropped 9 bases and J dropped 4; count of bases not matched to a gene: 7. The CDR3 is made up of 14 amino acids. Per germline, CDR1 SNHLY and CDR2 FYNNEI. Here the CDR3 DNA reads TGTGCCAGGCTCATCGGGACAGGGGGCACTGAAGCTTTCTTT. It translates to CARLIGTGGTEAFF.

This clone was counted ten times or more. The gene calls are TRBV21-1 and TRBJ2-3; the table's D call TRBD1 went unverified against the DNA. TRBV21-1 is termed a pseudogene. The CDR3 has 16 amino acids. CDR3 loop: CASSKGDSRRTDTQYF. CDR3 bases: TGTGCCAGCAGCAAGGGGGACAGCCGACGCACAGATACGCAGTATTTT.

V and J are TRBV19 and TRBJ1-3, with D perhaps TRBD1 (5 bases). Germline CDR1 LNHDA, CDR2 SQIVND (reference sequence). The CDR3 is 14 residues long. Trimming took off 5 bases at V and 2 bases at J, with 10 bases between the two ends. CDR3 coding DNA: TGTGCCAGTAGTGGCAGGGAAACTGGAAACACCATATATTTT. Protein: CASSGRETGNTIYF. The variable domain in full, with the rest retrieved from reference TRBV19 and TRBJ1-3, is DGGITQSPKYLFRKEGQNVTLSCEQNLNHDAMYWYRQDPGQGLRLIYYSQIVNDFQKGDIAEGYSVSREKKESFPLTVTSAQKNPTAFYLCASSGRETGNTIYFGEGSWLTVV.

The chain carries TRBV14 and TRBJ1-1, with 7 nucleotides matching TRBD1. J was trimmed by 10 bases and V by 3 bases; bases with no gene match: 14. There are 15 residues in the CDR3. Germline V gene lookup returns CDR1 SGHDN and CDR2 FVKESK. The CDR3 spells CASSHLSTGRGGAFF. Here the CDR3 DNA reads TGTGCCAGCAGCCACCTATCGACAGGGAGAGGGGGAGCTTTCTTT. Based on the CDR3 plus reference TRBV14 and TRBJ1-1, the full variable domain is EAGVTQFPSHSVIEKGQTVTLRCDPISGHDNLYWYRRVMGKEIKFLLHFVKESKQDESGMPNNRFLAERTGGTYSTLKVQPAELEDSGVYFCASSHLSTGRGGAFFGQGTRLTVV.

The chain links TRBV28 to TRBJ1-5, with TRBD1 matching 8 bases. The junction had 9 bases not matched to a gene; V was cut back by 6 bases and J by 5 bases. Germline V gene data show CDR1 as MDHEN and CDR2 as SYDVKM. CDR3 length equals 15 residues. CDR3 protein: CASRFRDRRHQPQHF. CDR3 nucleotide sequence: TGTGCCAGCAGGTTCCGGGACAGGCGTCATCAGCCCCAGCATTTT.

The chain couples TRBV19 to TRBJ1-1; no clear D. Germline CDR1 is LNHDA and CDR2 is SQIVND (reference sequence). CDR3 length: 13 residues. The ends were cut back, 6 bases at V and 4 bases at J, with 12 bases in the middle. The CDR3 DNA sequence: TGTGCCAGTAGCTTACAGAGGGCCACTGAAGCTTTCTTT. This translates into CASSLQRATEAFF.

The chain joins TRBV5-6 to TRBJ2-4; tentatively, D is TRBD2 (5 bases). With 4 bases removed from V and 9 bases from J, the gap between germline ends came to 20 bases. In germline, CDR1 is SGHDT, CDR2 YYEEEE. The CDR3 is 15 amino acids. The CDR3 loop reads CASSATSGISSIQYF. In DNA form, the CDR3 reads TGTGCCAGCAGCGCCACTAGTGGGATAAGTAGCATTCAGTACTTC.

CDR3 bases: TGTGCCAGCAGCTCTCACAGGGGGTGGGGGGGGGAGCAGTACTTC. Its translation is CASSSHRGWGGEQYF. The rearrangement links TRBV11-2 to TRBJ2-7; a possible D gene is TRBD1 (8 bases). This CDR3 region has 15 residues. Germline V CDR1 and CDR2: SGHAT, FQNNGV. V lost 4 bases, J lost 7 bases, and 20 bases lay in between.

J is TRBJ2-1 and V is TRBV11-3; D perhaps matches TRBD2 (6 bases). This CDR3 region has 14 residues. Germline V gene sequence: CDR1 SGHNT, CDR2 YENEEA. The V and J ends lost 1 base and 7 bases respectively, with 11 bases between them. CDR3 nucleotides: TGTGCCAGCAGCTTAGGTCGACTAGGGAATGAGCAGTTCTTC. It yields the protein CASSLGRLGNEQFF.

The chain carries TRBV5-1 and TRBJ2-2; 13 positions match TRBD2. Trimming took 0 bases from V and 4 from J; bases not matched to a gene: 6. CDR3 length: 18 residues. Germline CDR1 SGHRS, CDR2 YFSETQ. CDR3 nucleotides: TGCGCCAGCAGCTTGGCCGGGACTAGCGGGACGGGCACCGGGGAGCTGTTTTTT. It yields the protein CASSLAGTSGTGTGELFF.

J is TRBJ2-5 and V is TRBV27, with 9 bases identical to TRBD2. From germline, CDR1 is MNHEY and CDR2 SMNVEV (reference sequence). Losses at the gene ends were 5 bases for V and 4 bases for J; bases not matched to a gene: 11. The CDR3 is 16 residues long. Written as DNA, the CDR3 is TGTGCCAGCAGTCAGGTGTCGCGGGAGGGCCTAGAGACCCAGTACTTC. It encodes CASSQVSREGLETQYF.